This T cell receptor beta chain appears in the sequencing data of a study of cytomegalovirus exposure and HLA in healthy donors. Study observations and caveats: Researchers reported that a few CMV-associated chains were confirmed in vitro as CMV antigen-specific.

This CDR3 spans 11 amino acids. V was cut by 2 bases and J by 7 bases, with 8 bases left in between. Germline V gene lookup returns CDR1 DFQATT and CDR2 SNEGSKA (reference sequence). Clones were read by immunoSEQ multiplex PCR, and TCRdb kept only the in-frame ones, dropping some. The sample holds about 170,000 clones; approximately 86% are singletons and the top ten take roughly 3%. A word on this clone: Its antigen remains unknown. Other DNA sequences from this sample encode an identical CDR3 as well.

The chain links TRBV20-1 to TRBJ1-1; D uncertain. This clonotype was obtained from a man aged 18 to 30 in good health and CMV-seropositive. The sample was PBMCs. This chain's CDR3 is CSARRQDEAFF. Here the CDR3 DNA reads TGCAGTGCTAGACGCCAGGATGAAGCTTTCTTT.